This T cell receptor beta chain emerged from a study of blood T cell repertoires in COVID-19. Study-wide context: Both acute and convalescent COVID-19 samples were obtained from the United States, Italy and Spain.

As handled by the study authors: Nucleated cell number was recorded as an estimate derived from reference gene primer amplification. Clones were sequenced by immunoSEQ multiplex PCR, and TCRdb holds only the in-frame ones, with some missing. V and J calls plus clone size are reproduced from that table; the DNA served to infer D and trimming. The table lists about 46,000 clones, 75% to 95% of them singletons. Trimming removed 10 bases at V and 8 bases at J, with 12 bases between. The CDR3 runs to 11 residues. Looked up from germline, CDR1 is MDHEN and CDR2 is SYDVKM. The V and J genes are TRBV28 and TRBJ2-1; D is unresolved. The receptor's source is a man between 50 and 59 years old with acute or convalescent COVID-19. The sequenced sample consisted of peripheral blood. CDR3 region: CATSYRDEQFF. The CDR3 DNA is TGTGCCACATCGTATCGGGATGAGCAGTTCTTC. Supplemented by reference TRBV28 and TRBJ2-1, the full variable domain reads DVKVTQSSRYLVKRTGEKVFLECVQDMDHENMFWYRQDPGLGLRLIYFSYDVKMKEKGDIPEGYSVSREKKERFSLILESASTNQTSMYLCATSYRDEQFFGPGTRLTVL.